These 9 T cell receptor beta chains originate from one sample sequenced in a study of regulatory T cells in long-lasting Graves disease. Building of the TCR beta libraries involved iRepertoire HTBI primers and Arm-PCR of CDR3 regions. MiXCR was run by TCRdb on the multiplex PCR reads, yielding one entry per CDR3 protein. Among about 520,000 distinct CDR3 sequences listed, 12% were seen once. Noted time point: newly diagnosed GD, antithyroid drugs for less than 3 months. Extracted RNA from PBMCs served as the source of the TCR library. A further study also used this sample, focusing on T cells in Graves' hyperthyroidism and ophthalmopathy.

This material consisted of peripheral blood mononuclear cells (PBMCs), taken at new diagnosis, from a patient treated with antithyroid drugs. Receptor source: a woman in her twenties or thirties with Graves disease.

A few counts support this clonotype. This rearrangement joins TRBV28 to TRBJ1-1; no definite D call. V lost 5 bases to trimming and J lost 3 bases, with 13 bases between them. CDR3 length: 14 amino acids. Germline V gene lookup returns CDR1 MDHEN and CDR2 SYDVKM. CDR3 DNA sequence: TGTGCCAGCAGTAACTCACAGTGGGACACTGAAGCTTTCTTT. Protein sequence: CASSNSQWDTEAFF.

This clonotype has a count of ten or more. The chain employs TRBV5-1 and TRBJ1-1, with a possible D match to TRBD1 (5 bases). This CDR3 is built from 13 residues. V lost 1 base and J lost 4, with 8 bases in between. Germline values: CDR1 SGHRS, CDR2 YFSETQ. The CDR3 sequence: CASSLFGGTEAFF. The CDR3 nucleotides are TGCGCCAGCAGCTTGTTCGGGGGCACTGAAGCTTTCTTT. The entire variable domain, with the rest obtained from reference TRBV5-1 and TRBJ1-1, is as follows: KAGVTQTPRYLIKTRGQQVTLSCSPISGHRSVSWYQQTPGQGLQFLFEYFSETQRNKGNFPGRFSGRQFSNSRSEMNVSTLELGDSALYLCASSLFGGTEAFFGQGTRLTVV.

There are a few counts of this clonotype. CDR3 loop: CASSVFSGRGNEQFF. In nucleotides, the CDR3 is TGTGCCAGCAGCGTATTTAGCGGGAGAGGGAATGAGCAGTTCTTC. The chain uses TRBV9 and TRBJ2-1, with 9 bases lining up with TRBD2. Germline loops: CDR1 SGDLS, CDR2 YYNGEE. Losses at the gene ends were 1 base for V and 7 bases for J; bases not matched to a gene: 6. This CDR3 has 15 residues.

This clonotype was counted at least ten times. The CDR3 region has the DNA TGTGCCAGCAGCCAAAAATCGGAGACCCAGTACTTC. This codes for CASSQKSETQYF. The chain employs TRBV3-1 and TRBJ2-5; D not resolved. Germline CDR1 reads LGHDT; CDR2 reads YNNKEL (reference sequence). V was pared by 2 bases and J by 5 bases, with 6 bases between. The length of the CDR3 is 12 residues.

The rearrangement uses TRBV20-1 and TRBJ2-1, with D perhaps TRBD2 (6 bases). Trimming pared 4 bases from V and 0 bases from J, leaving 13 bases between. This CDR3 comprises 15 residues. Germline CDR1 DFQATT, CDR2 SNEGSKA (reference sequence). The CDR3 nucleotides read TGCAGTGCTACTCGGGACTCGAGCTCCTACAATGAGCAGTTCTTC. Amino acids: CSATRDSSSYNEQFF.

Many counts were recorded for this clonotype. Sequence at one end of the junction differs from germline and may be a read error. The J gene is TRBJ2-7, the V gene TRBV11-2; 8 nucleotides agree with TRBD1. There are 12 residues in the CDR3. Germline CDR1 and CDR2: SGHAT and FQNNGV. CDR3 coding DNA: TGTGCCAGCAGTCACAACCGGGACAGGAGGAACTTC. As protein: CASSHNRDRRNF.

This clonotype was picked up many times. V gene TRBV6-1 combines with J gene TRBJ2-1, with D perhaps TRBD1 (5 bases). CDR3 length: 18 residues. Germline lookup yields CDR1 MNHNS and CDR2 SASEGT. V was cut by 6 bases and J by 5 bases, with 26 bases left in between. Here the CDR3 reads CASSKSPLLGWGNNEQFF. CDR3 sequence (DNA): TGTGCCAGCAGCAAAAGCCCCCTTTTAGGTTGGGGCAACAATGAGCAGTTCTTC.

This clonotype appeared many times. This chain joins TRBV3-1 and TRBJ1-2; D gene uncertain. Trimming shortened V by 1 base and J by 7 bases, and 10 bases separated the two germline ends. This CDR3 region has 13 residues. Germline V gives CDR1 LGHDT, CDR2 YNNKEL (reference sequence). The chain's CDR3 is CASSQARTSGYTF. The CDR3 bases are TGTGCCAGCAGCCAAGCCCGGACGAGTGGCTACACCTTC.

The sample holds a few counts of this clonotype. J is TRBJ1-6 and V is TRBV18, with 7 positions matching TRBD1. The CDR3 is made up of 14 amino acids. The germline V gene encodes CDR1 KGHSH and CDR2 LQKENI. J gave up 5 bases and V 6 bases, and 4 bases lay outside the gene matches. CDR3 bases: TGTGCCAGCTCGAGGGACAGAGATAATTCACCCCTCCACTTT. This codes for CASSRDRDNSPLHF. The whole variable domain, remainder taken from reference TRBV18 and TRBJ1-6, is NAGVMQNPRHLVRRRGQEARLRCSPMKGHSHVYWYRQLPEEGLKFMVYLQKENIIDESGMPKERFSAEFPKEGPSILRIQQVVRGDSAAYFCASSRDRDNSPLHFGNGTRLTVT.